A single T cell receptor (beta chain) is shown here with its context. What it recognizes is unknown. V shed 6 bases and J shed 6 bases, with 14 bases lying between them. CDR1 is SEHNR and CDR2 is FQNEAQ in the germline V gene (reference sequence). This CDR3 comprises 13 residues. The assay was immunoSEQ multiplex PCR, and TCRdb's table has in-frame clones only and misses some. The sample contains some 27,000 clones, around four fifths of which appear only once. With ipilimumab providing CTLA-4 blockade, focal radiation was administered to patients who had chemo-refractory metastatic non-small-cell lung cancer. This sample is part of a study of radiotherapy plus CTLA-4 blockade in lung cancer. The wider study: An objective response was seen in about 18% of patients, and disease control in roughly 28%. Study observations and caveats: The study found tumor-derived TCR clones expanded in blood after radiotherapy plus ipilimumab. Among reported predictors of response, early blood T cell clone dynamics with interferon-beta performed best.

This specimen was peripheral blood, taken from a patient treated with radiotherapy plus ipilimumab. This chain links TRBV7-9 with TRBJ1-1; D is uncertain. The origin of this receptor is a human donor with non-small cell lung cancer that progressed on radiotherapy plus ipilimumab. The CDR3 coding sequence is TGTGCCAGCAGTTCGACCGGGTGGGCTGAAGCTTTCTTT. This translates into CASSSTGWAEAFF.